This TCR beta chain was identified in a study of CD8 T cells in Susac syndrome. The RNA input was about 0.5 to 1 ug, and it was reverse transcribed with random hexamers. A single record per CDR3 protein comes from TCRdb applying MiXCR to the immunoSEQ multiplex PCR reads. The profile shows roughly 80,000 distinct CDR3 sequences, roughly 94% of them singletons. FACS was used to enrich TEMRA cells, whereas the CD8+ and CD4+ T cells were obtained by negative isolation. Sequenced input: CD8+ T cells from PBMCs. This clonotype was sampled from a human donor with Susac syndrome.

CDR3 bases: TGTGCCAGCAGCCAAGATTTGGGGACAGGGGGTTACGGTTCCTACAATGAGCAGTTCTTC. Translating gives CASSQDLGTGGYGSYNEQFF. V usage is TRBV3-1 and J usage is TRBJ2-1; 11 bases are a match to TRBD1. Trimming took 0 bases from V and 1 from J; bases not matched to a gene: 11. CDR1 is LGHDT, CDR2 YNNKEL, per germline (reference sequence). This CDR3 is built from 20 residues.